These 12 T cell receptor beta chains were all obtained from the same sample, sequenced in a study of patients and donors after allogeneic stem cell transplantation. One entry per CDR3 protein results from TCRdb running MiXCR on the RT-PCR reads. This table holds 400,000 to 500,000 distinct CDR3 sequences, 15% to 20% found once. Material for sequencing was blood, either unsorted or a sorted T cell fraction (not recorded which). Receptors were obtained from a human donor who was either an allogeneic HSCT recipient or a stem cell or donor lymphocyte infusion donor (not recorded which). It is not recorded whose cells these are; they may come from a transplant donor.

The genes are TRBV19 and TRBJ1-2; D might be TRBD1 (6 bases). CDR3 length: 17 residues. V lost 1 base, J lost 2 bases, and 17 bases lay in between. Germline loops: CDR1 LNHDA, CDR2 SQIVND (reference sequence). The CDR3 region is CASSIVLGGALNYGYTF. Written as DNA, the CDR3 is TGTGCCAGTAGTATAGTGTTGGGGGGCGCGTTAAACTATGGCTACACCTTC. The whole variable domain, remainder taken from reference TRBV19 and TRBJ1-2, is DGGITQSPKYLFRKEGQNVTLSCEQNLNHDAMYWYRQDPGQGLRLIYYSQIVNDFQKGDIAEGYSVSREKKESFPLTVTSAQKNPTAFYLCASSIVLGGALNYGYTFGSGTRLTVV.

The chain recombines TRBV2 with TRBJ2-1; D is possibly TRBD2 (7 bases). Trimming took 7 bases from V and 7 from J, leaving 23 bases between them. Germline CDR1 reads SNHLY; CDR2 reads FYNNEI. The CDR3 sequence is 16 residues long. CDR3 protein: CASNREGRGLGNEQFF. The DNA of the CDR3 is TGTGCCAGCAACCGTGAGGGGCGGGGGCTTGGTAATGAGCAGTTCTTC.

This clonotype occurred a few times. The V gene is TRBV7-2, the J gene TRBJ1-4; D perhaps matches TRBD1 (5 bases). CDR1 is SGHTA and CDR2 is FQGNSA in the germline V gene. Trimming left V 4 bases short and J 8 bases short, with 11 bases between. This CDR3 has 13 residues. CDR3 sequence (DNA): TGTGCCAGCAGCTCGGGGGGATACGAAAAACTGTTTTTT. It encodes CASSSGGYEKLFF. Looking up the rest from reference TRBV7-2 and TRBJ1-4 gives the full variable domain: GAGVSQSPSNKVTEKGKDVELRCDPISGHTALYWYRQSLGQGLEFLIYFQGNSAPDKSGLPSDRFSAERTGGSVSTLTIQRTQQEDSAVYLCASSSGGYEKLFFGSGTQLSVL.

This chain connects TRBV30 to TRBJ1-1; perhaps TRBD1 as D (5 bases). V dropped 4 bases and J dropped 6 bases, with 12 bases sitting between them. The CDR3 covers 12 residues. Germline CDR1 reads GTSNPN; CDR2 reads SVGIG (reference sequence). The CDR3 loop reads CAWTRGPPEAFF. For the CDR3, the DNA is TGTGCCTGGACTCGGGGACCGCCTGAAGCTTTCTTT.

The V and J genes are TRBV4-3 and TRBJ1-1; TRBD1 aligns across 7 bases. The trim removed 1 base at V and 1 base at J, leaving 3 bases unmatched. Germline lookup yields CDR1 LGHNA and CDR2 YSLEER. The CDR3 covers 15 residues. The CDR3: CASSQGGTANTEAFF. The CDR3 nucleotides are TGCGCCAGCAGCCAAGGCGGGACAGCGAACACTGAAGCTTTCTTT.

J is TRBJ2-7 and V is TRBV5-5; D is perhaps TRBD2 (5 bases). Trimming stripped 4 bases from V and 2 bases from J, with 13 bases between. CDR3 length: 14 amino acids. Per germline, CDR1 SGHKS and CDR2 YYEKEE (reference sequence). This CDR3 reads CASSRGQLTYEQYF. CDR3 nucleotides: TGTGCCAGCAGCCGAGGGCAGTTGACCTACGAGCAGTACTTC. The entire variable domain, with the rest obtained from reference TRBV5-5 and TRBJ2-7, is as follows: DAGVTQSPTHLIKTRGQQVTLRCSPISGHKSVSWYQQVLGQGPQFIFQYYEKEERGRGNFPDRFSARQFPNYSSELNVNALLLGDSALYLCASSRGQLTYEQYFGPGTRLTVT.

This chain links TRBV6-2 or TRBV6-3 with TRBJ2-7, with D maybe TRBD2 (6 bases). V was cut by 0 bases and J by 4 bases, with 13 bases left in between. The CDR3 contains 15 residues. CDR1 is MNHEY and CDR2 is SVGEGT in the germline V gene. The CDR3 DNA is TGTGCCAGCAGTTACTCTCCGACTAGTAGGTACGAGCAGTACTTC. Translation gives CASSYSPTSRYEQYF.

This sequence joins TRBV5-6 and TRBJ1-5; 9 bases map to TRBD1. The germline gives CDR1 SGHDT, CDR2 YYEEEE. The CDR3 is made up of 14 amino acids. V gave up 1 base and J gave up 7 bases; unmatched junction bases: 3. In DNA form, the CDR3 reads TGTGCCAGCAGCTTGAGGACAGGGGCGCAGCCCCAGCATTTT. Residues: CASSLRTGAQPQHF.

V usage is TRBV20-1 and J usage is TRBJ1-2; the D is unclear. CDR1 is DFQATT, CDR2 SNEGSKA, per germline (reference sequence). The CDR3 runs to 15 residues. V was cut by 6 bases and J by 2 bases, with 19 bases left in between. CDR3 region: CSARWPLKINYGYTF. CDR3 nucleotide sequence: TGCAGTGCCAGGTGGCCCCTAAAAATCAACTATGGCTACACCTTC.

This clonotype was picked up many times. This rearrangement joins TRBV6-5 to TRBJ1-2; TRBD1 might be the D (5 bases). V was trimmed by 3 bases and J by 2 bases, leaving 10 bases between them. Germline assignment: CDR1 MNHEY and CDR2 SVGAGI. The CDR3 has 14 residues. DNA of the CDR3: TGTGCCAGCAGTTATCAGGGAAAGAACTATGGCTACACCTTC. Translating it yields CASSYQGKNYGYTF.

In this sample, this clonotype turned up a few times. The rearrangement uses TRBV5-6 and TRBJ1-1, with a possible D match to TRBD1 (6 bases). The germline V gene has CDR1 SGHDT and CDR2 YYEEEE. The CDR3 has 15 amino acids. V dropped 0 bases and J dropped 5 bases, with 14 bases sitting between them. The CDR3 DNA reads TGTGCCAGCAGCTTGGTTGAACAGGGTAGGACTGAAGCTTTCTTT. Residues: CASSLVEQGRTEAFF. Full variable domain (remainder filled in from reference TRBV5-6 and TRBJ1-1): DAGVTQSPTHLIKTRGQQVTLRCSPKSGHDTVSWYQQALGQGPQFIFQYYEEEERQRGNFPDRFSGHQFPNYSSELNVNALLLGDSALYLCASSLVEQGRTEAFFGQGTRLTVV.

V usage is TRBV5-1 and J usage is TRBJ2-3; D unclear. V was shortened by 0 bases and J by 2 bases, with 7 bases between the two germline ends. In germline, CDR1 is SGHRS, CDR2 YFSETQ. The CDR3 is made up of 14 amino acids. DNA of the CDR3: TGCGCCAGCAGCTTGGACGGTGTCACAGATACGCAGTATTTT. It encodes CASSLDGVTDTQYF.